The 28 T cell receptor beta chains reported below all come from one sample, sequenced in a study of CD8 T cells in ankylosing spondylitis. Each CDR3 protein gets one entry after TCRdb re-called the 5' RACE reads with MiXCR. The table includes 90,000 to 120,000 distinct CDR3 sequences, nearly 25% detected once. Input material: synovial fluid, either unsorted or a sorted T cell fraction (not recorded which). All receptors derive from a male donor with ankylosing spondylitis.

Many counts were recorded for this clonotype. This chain joins TRBV10-3 and TRBJ1-2, with D uncertain. The CDR3 loop spans 11 amino acids. Trimming took 6 bases from V and 11 from J, leaving 13 bases between them. Germline V lookup: CDR1 ENHRY, CDR2 SYGVKD. This CDR3 is CAISQDFLYTF. In DNA, the CDR3 is TGTGCCATCAGCCAAGACTTCCTATACACCTTC.

This chain connects TRBV6-1 to TRBJ2-7; a weak D match, TRBD1 (5 bases). This CDR3 contains 15 residues. CDR1 MNHNS and CDR2 SASEGT come from the germline V gene. V was shortened by 0 bases and J by 3 bases, with 12 bases between the two germline ends. CDR3: CASSEAAQGFYEQYV. CDR3 bases: TGTGCCAGCAGTGAAGCAGCCCAGGGATTCTACGAGCAGTACGTC.

This clonotype has at least ten counts. This chain uses TRBV5-1 with TRBJ2-3; 10 bases align to TRBD2. The length of the CDR3 is 16 residues. Germline trimming cut 4 bases from V and 9 bases from J; bases unmatched to any gene: 14. CDR1 SGHRS and CDR2 YFSETQ come from the germline V gene. The CDR3 loop is CASSAGTSVAQITQYF. The CDR3 nucleotides are TGCGCCAGCAGCGCCGGGACTAGCGTCGCACAGATAACGCAGTATTTT.

There are many counts of this clonotype. The chain combines TRBV4-1 with TRBJ2-3; TRBD2 might be the D (6 bases). V was cut by 0 bases and J by 4 bases, with 17 bases left in between. Germline V lookup: CDR1 MGHRA, CDR2 YSYEKL. This CDR3 spans 17 amino acids. CDR3 nucleotides: TGCGCCAGCAGCCAAGATGGTGCCGGGGGAGGCGCAGATACGCAGTATTTT. Protein: CASSQDGAGGGADTQYF.

This clonotype was recorded only once. The V gene is TRBV6-1, the J gene TRBJ2-7; TRBD1 aligns across 7 bases. J gave up 2 bases and V 3 bases, and 7 bases lay outside the gene matches. The length of the CDR3 is 15 residues. Germline CDR1 and CDR2: MNHNS and SASEGT. CDR3 protein: CASSETGFYPYEQYV. CDR3 coding DNA: TGTGCCAGCAGTGAGACAGGGTTTTACCCCTACGAGCAGTACGTC.

The chain carries TRBV20-1 and TRBJ2-3, with D tentatively TRBD1 or TRBD2 (5 bases each). V was trimmed by 5 bases and J by 7 bases, leaving 19 bases between them. This CDR3 spans 14 amino acids. Germline V CDR1 and CDR2: DFQATT, SNEGSKA (reference sequence). The DNA for the CDR3 is TGCAGTGCTGTAAGGGACGGACGACCGAATACGCAGTATTTT. It is translated as CSAVRDGRPNTQYF.

Many counts were recorded for this clonotype. Its ends do not fully match the called genes, so a read error is possible. The V gene is TRBV2, the J gene TRBJ1-1; D gene ambiguous. The germline CDR1 and CDR2 sequences are SNHLY and FYNNEI. The CDR3 runs to 11 residues. The CDR3: CASSEAPISGF. In nucleotides, the CDR3 is TGTGCCAGCAGTGAAGCTCCGATCTCGGGTTTT.

This clonotype was counted ten times or more. J is TRBJ2-1 and V is TRBV11-2; D perhaps matches TRBD2 (6 bases). Germline loops: CDR1 SGHAT, CDR2 FQNNGV. Trimming took 1 base from V and 0 from J, leaving 7 bases between them. CDR3 length: 15 residues. The CDR3 sequence: CASSLAGSSYNEQFF. The CDR3 DNA reads as TGTGCCAGCAGCTTAGCCGGGAGCTCCTACAATGAGCAGTTCTTC.

This chain links TRBV5-5 with TRBJ1-4, with 9 bases lining up with TRBD1. CDR3 length: 16 amino acids. From germline, CDR1 is SGHKS and CDR2 YYEKEE (reference sequence). The V segment lost 4 bases and the J segment 4 bases; nucleotides outside the gene matches: 8. This CDR3 reads CASSIVVGQGNEKLFF. In DNA, the CDR3 is TGTGCCAGCAGCATTGTGGTGGGACAGGGTAATGAAAAACTGTTTTTT.

This clonotype was seen a handful of times. This rearrangement joins TRBV20-1 to TRBJ2-1; D uncertain. Looked up from germline, CDR1 is DFQATT and CDR2 is SNEGSKA (reference sequence). This CDR3 has 11 residues. V was pared by 6 bases and J by 8 bases, with 11 bases between. CDR3 loop: CSAHKTHEQFF. CDR3 nucleotides: TGCAGTGCCCATAAGACTCATGAGCAGTTCTTC.

In its sample, this clonotype was seen a few times. The genes are TRBV15 and TRBJ2-5; D gene uncertain. This CDR3 is built from 12 residues. Per the germline V gene, CDR1 is LNHNV and CDR2 is YYDKDF (reference sequence). Trimming shortened V by 4 bases and J by 5 bases, and 8 bases separated the two germline ends. As DNA, the CDR3 is TGTGCCACCAGCAAGCAAAAGGAGACCCAGTACTTC. It specifies CATSKQKETQYF.

The chain couples TRBV28 to TRBJ1-3, with no clear D. The V gene lost 6 bases and the J gene lost 3 bases, with 9 bases spanning the gap. The V gene's germline CDR1 is MDHEN and CDR2 SYDVKM. CDR3 length: 13 residues. The CDR3 is CASRPTGGNTIYF. DNA of the CDR3: TGTGCCAGCAGGCCGACTGGTGGAAACACCATATATTTT.

This chain links TRBV29-1 with TRBJ1-2; D is ambiguous. The CDR3 has 11 amino acids. With 3 bases removed from V and 4 bases from J, the gap between germline ends came to 6 bases. Germline loops: CDR1 SQVTM, CDR2 ANQGSEA. The CDR3 protein is CSVDPAYGYTF. CDR3 DNA: TGCAGCGTTGACCCGGCCTATGGCTACACCTTC.

This chain connects TRBV15 to TRBJ1-1, with D possibly matching TRBD1 (5 bases). The germline gives CDR1 LNHNV, CDR2 YYDKDF (reference sequence). The CDR3 consists of 15 residues. Trimming cost V 6 bases and J 4 bases, with 18 bases left between them. The CDR3 DNA follows: TGTGCCACCAGGAAGCCACAGTCCGGGGGCACTGAAGCTTTCTTT. Translation gives CATRKPQSGGTEAFF. Supplemented by reference TRBV15 and TRBJ1-1, the full variable domain reads DAMVIQNPRYQVTQFGKPVTLSCSQTLNHNVMYWYQQKSSQAPKLLFHYYDKDFNNEADTPDNFQSRRPNTSFCFLDIRSPGLGDTAMYLCATRKPQSGGTEAFFGQGTRLTVV.

The chain employs TRBV12-3 or TRBV12-4 and TRBJ2-1; no clear D. CDR3 size: 11 residues. V was cut by 3 bases and J by 9 bases, with 6 bases left in between. As DNA, the CDR3 is TGTGCCAGCAGTTTCGACATTGAGCAGTTCTTC. This codes for CASSFDIEQFF.

This clonotype was seen ten or more times. This chain connects TRBV28 to TRBJ2-5; 8 bases are shared with TRBD1. CDR1 MDHEN and CDR2 SYDVKM come from the germline V gene. The V and J ends lost 3 bases and 6 bases, in that order; junction bases with no gene match: 3. This CDR3 contains 13 residues. The CDR3 DNA reads TGTGCCAGCAGTTTTTCAGGGGGCCAGACCCAGTACTTC. It is translated as CASSFSGGQTQYF. The entire variable domain, with the rest obtained from reference TRBV28 and TRBJ2-5, is as follows: DVKVTQSSRYLVKRTGEKVFLECVQDMDHENMFWYRQDPGLGLRLIYFSYDVKMKEKGDIPEGYSVSREKKERFSLILESASTNQTSMYLCASSFSGGQTQYFGPGTRLLVL.

The chain uses TRBV11-2 and TRBJ2-7, with a tentative D call TRBD2 (5 bases). The germline V gene has CDR1 SGHAT and CDR2 FQNNGV. V lost 0 bases, J lost 5 bases, and 14 bases lay in between. This CDR3 has 15 amino acids. CDR3: CASSLDFGDTNEQYF. CDR3 nucleotides: TGTGCCAGCAGCTTAGATTTCGGGGATACGAACGAGCAGTACTTC.

Of note for this clonotype: A read error may be the cause here, since a much bigger clone is one base away. The chain links TRBV20-1 to TRBJ2-2; TRBD2 agrees at 7 bases. This CDR3 has 14 amino acids. The germline gives CDR1 DFQATT, CDR2 SNEGSKA (reference sequence). CDR3 nucleotide sequence: TGCTGTGCTAGGGAGCGGGACTACACCGGGGAGCTGTTTTTT. Protein sequence: CCARERDYTGELFF.

This clonotype occurred a few times. V usage is TRBV10-3 and J usage is TRBJ1-5; TRBD1 matches at 8 bases. V trimming: 3 bases; J trimming: 7 bases; junction bases outside the gene matches: 11. CDR1 and CDR2 from the germline V gene are ENHRY and SYGVKD. The CDR3 totals 16 residues. The chain's CDR3 is CAISDIDRGIIQPQHF. Written as DNA, the CDR3 is TGTGCCATCAGTGATATCGACAGGGGAATAATCCAGCCCCAGCATTTT.

The chain joins TRBV30 to TRBJ1-1; TRBD1 might be the D (6 bases). The CDR3 totals 14 residues. Trimming cost V 0 bases and J 5 bases, with 13 bases left between them. In germline, CDR1 is GTSNPN, CDR2 SVGIG (reference sequence). CDR3 DNA sequence: TGTGCCTGGAGTGTTGCCCAGGGGAGTACTGAAGCTTTCTTT. Its protein is CAWSVAQGSTEAFF.

V is TRBV12-3 or TRBV12-4 and J is TRBJ2-1; a weak D match, TRBD2 (6 bases). This CDR3 region has 14 residues. V shed 7 bases and J shed 6 bases, with 16 bases lying between them. CDR3 protein: CASTFSGTSNEQFF. The CDR3 nucleotides are TGTGCCAGCACCTTTAGCGGAACTTCCAATGAGCAGTTCTTC.

The chain uses TRBV28 and TRBJ2-5; TRBD2 agrees at 8 bases. The V gene's germline CDR1 is MDHEN and CDR2 SYDVKM. The trim removed 3 bases at V and 5 bases at J, leaving 11 bases unmatched. The CDR3 loop spans 16 amino acids. Here the CDR3 DNA reads TGTGCCAGCAGTTTGGAAGCGGGGGCCCGGGGGGAGACCCAGTACTTC. It specifies CASSLEAGARGETQYF.

This clonotype has a single count. The J gene is TRBJ1-4, the V gene TRBV6-1; a possible D gene is TRBD1 (5 bases). Trimming removed 5 bases at V and 0 bases at J, with 10 bases between. The CDR3 covers 15 residues. Germline V gene sequence: CDR1 MNHNS, CDR2 SASEGT. As DNA, the CDR3 is TGTGCCAGCAGTCGGGACCGCGCAACTAATGAAAAACTGTTTTTT. Residues: CASSRDRATNEKLFF.

The table lists this clonotype with a few counts. The V call is TRBV15, the J call TRBJ2-1; D unresolved. Germline CDR1 reads LNHNV; CDR2 reads YYDKDF (reference sequence). The V and J ends lost 8 bases and 8 bases respectively, with 13 bases between them. The CDR3 is made up of 12 amino acids. The CDR3 sequence: CATATRWHEQFF. The CDR3 coding sequence is TGTGCCACCGCTACCAGGTGGCATGAGCAGTTCTTC.

Ten or more counts support this clonotype. The V call is TRBV7-9, the J call TRBJ2-3, with D unresolved. V lost 4 bases and J 5 bases, leaving 7 bases between the germline ends. CDR1 SEHNR and CDR2 FQNEAQ come from the germline V gene (reference sequence). The CDR3 covers 12 residues. CDR3 sequence (DNA): TGTGCCAGCAGCTCCCCGATAGATACGCAGTATTTT. The encoded protein is CASSSPIDTQYF.

The chain combines TRBV20-1 with TRBJ2-7; TRBD2 agrees at 14 bases. The CDR3 covers 15 residues. The germline CDR1 and CDR2 sequences are DFQATT and SNEGSKA (reference sequence). Trimming cost V 5 bases and J 4 bases; bases outside gene matches: 7. DNA for the CDR3: TGCAGTGCTTCGGGACTAGCGGGAGCCCTGTACGAGCAGTACGTC. Translating gives CSASGLAGALYEQYV.

In nucleotides, the CDR3 is TGCAGCACACCGGGGGCTAGTGAGGGGAGGGATACGCAGTATTTT. Protein sequence: CSTPGASEGRDTQYF. The chain couples TRBV20-1 to TRBJ2-3; possibly TRBD1 or TRBD2 for D (6 bases each). The germline CDR1 and CDR2 sequences are DFQATT and SNEGSKA (reference sequence). The CDR3 runs to 15 residues.

This chain joins TRBV10-1 and TRBJ2-2, with 16 nucleotides matching TRBD2. Germline CDR1 reads WNHNN; CDR2 reads SYGVQD (reference sequence). V lost 8 bases, J lost 3 bases, and 12 bases stayed unmatched. The CDR3 covers 19 residues. The CDR3 reads CASLFSPGTSGRDTGELFF. The CDR3 DNA is TGCGCCAGCCTTTTTTCTCCCGGGACTAGCGGGAGGGACACCGGGGAGCTGTTTTTT.